The following is a T cell receptor beta chain sequence with its context. Its antigen is currently unknown. Healthy and HIV-negative, the adult donors had no recent acute infections or vaccinations. Here immunoSEQ multiplex PCR was the method, and the copy in TCRdb shows in-frame clones only, minus some. The sample includes over 850,000 clones, approximately 78% of them seen just once. This entry comes from a study of shared clonotypes between healthy human individuals. Study-wide context: The donors, two women and three men, were aged 18 to 49. Study conclusions and caveats: Genetic and exposure-history diversity was limited by the few donors. A handful of donors had 4% to 6.5% of their naive CD4 clonotypes in common.

V was clipped by 0 bases and J by 3 bases, with 16 bases between them. Germline lookup yields CDR1 SGHRS and CDR2 YFSETQ. This CDR3 is built from 16 residues. Material for sequencing was memory CD4+ T cells from PBMCs. Subset specified: CD45RA-negative fraction. This receptor was obtained from a man between 18 and 35 years old in good health. Some clones in this sample may be carry-over from other donors' samples. The chain employs TRBV5-1 and TRBJ2-7, with D possibly called TRBD1 or TRBD2 (6 bases each). The CDR3, as DNA: TGCGCCAGCAGCTTGGAGGGGGGAGAATTTATCTACGAGCAGTACTTC. Residues: CASSLEGGEFIYEQYF. Full variable domain (remainder filled in from reference TRBV5-1 and TRBJ2-7): KAGVTQTPRYLIKTRGQQVTLSCSPISGHRSVSWYQQTPGQGLQFLFEYFSETQRNKGNFPGRFSGRQFSNSRSEMNVSTLELGDSALYLCASSLEGGEFIYEQYFGPGTRLTVT.